This T cell receptor (beta chain) was found in a study of beta chain features in type 1 diabetes. Study results and caveats: Type 1 diabetes patients had moderately but significantly shorter TCRB CDR3s in all four CD4+ subsets.

About this clone itself: The antigen remains unidentified.

Expressed TCRB transcripts were sequenced because the entire RNA isolate underwent reverse transcription. The repertoire was sequenced with immunoSEQ multiplex PCR; TCRdb's copy has only in-frame clones and lacks some. Among more than 100,000 clones listed, around 9% were seen once. Germline V CDR1 and CDR2: MNHNS, SASEGT. The CDR3 contains 12 residues. Trimming cost V 10 bases and J 5 bases, with 15 bases left between them. This clonotype was sampled from a man aged 25 to 45 with type 1 diabetes. The chain employs TRBV6-1 and TRBJ2-7; D perhaps matches TRBD2 (5 bases). The specimen was central memory CD4+ T cells from blood. The chain's CDR3 is CATRRDTHEQYF. CDR3 nucleotides: TGTGCCACCCGTCGGGATACCCACGAGCAGTACTTC.